The TCR beta chain described here comes from a study of cytomegalovirus exposure and HLA in healthy donors (TCRdb year 2017). The study in broad terms: An earlier analysis of approximately 640 of the donors reported 250 to 350 Gb of sequence data and around 120 million unique TCR beta sequences from about 179 million T cells. Every discovery cohort repertoire had been produced on one sequencing platform. Across some 400 genotyped donors of the cohort, an average of roughly 230,000 unique TCR beta nucleotide sequences per donor were sequenced, and roughly a sixth of those sequences were non-productive. Rather than drawing on any new phenotypic data, the later analysis identified candidate immune exposures from TCR beta sequences and the way those sequences occurred across donors. Because of strong linkage in the cohort, roughly five DR-DQ haplotypes were treated as single units for association and clustering. To study patterns of TCR occurrence, a later analysis re-analyzed previously published TCR beta repertoires from 600 to 750 donors and added high-resolution HLA genotyping. Besides the first cohort of more than 650 subjects, a separate validation cohort made up of 120 or so different subjects was used. In a later genetic analysis, genome-wide SNP genotypes for about 55% of the roughly 700 donors were used, and that subset was treated as a discovery cohort. The T cell repertoires of 550 to 850 subjects were profiled by immunosequencing and related to cytomegalovirus serostatus. An early release covering approximately 600 HLA-typed donors comprised around 300 gigabases of sequencing data and tens of millions of unique TCR sequences. The genetic ancestry cluster associated with self-reported Caucasian donors included about 84% of the roughly 400 genotyped donors. Both class I and class II loci were covered by HLA typing, at four-digit resolution. The number of donors typed differed by locus, with 629-630 for A, B, C, DRB1 and DQB1, around 500 for DQA1, 606 for DPA1, and some 470 for DPB1. The study was designed to test whether signatures of past pathogen exposure could be identified by cataloging public T cell receptors. Donor age, sex, ethnicity and CMV serostatus were collected together with the repertoire data. To predict cytomegalovirus infection status, the study brought together high-throughput TCR immunosequencing, statistical association of individual TCRs with disease status, and machine learning. An earlier analysis of 500 to 650 of the donors applied high-throughput TCR beta sequencing to assess whether each TCR beta V gene segment acted as functional or pseudogenic.

On the study overall, not on this receptor specifically: The earlier analysis of approximately 590 of the donors excluded some 15 rarely observed V segments, including chromosome 9 orphons, because counts were too low. The classifier was reported to diagnose cytomegalovirus status with high specificity and sensitivity in both the original and validation cohorts. An association between a missense DCLRE1C variant and V-gene and J-gene trimming of TCR beta chains was found in a later genetic analysis and replicated in an independent cohort. It was suggested by the authors that the approach could potentially be generalized to other disease states and immunological phenotypes. Most TCR sequences were seen in very few donors, while some public TCRs were found in many individuals. Only TCR beta chains were sequenced in this cohort, and the absence of alpha or paired-chain data limited detectable features. The study gave a list of more than 150 TCR beta chains associated with cytomegalovirus. The 87-base-pair reads could not distinguish some IMGT-functional V segments, including TRBV6-2 and TRBV6-3, so those segments were excluded. The only immune exposure information available for the cohort was CMV serostatus. A few of the identified cytomegalovirus-associated TCR beta chains were confirmed in vitro to be specific for cytomegalovirus antigens. When HLA alleles, especially DR and DQ, strongly co-occurred, attributing TCR associations to individual alleles was difficult. In a later analysis, most CMV-associated TCR beta chains were found to appear HLA-restricted, with HLA associations seemingly driven largely by CMV exposure. A further reported finding was that TCR beta sequences accurately predicted the HLA-A and HLA-B alleles for most subjects in the first cohort. Linkage disequilibrium might explain the correlated functional status among segregating V segments, but an unknown experimental factor could not be ruled out. Presence/absence analyses assumed roughly uniform sequencing depth across donors, an assumption that may not hold. A later analysis found that HLA-associated TCR beta chains were more clonally expanded and had lower generation probabilities than equally common non-associated chains. According to a later analysis, TCR association rates differed among HLA loci, with DRB1 alleles showing the most associated TCRs and HLA-C alleles showing the fewest. A later analysis reported that several top co-occurrence clusters appeared linked to parvovirus B19, influenza, CMV and Epstein-Barr virus. In an earlier analysis of around 600 of the donors, most TCR beta V segments appeared in productive rearrangements about 87% or about 30% of the time, broadly matching IMGT annotations. A group of highly shared sequence variants was considered likely to be a technical artifact of the sequencing pipeline. HLA typing was unavailable for some donors at each locus, so association tests used only the typed subset. At a false discovery rate of 0.05, a later analysis linked 16,951 TCR beta sequences to specific HLA alleles. Compared with the roughly 700-donor mean, donors in an Asian-associated ancestry cluster had fewer N-insertions in productive TCRs, according to a later genetic analysis.

Libraries were built with the immunoSEQ multiplex PCR assay. For the multiplex PCR, a mixture combining 60 forward primers for TCR Vbeta segments and 13 reverse primers for TCR Jbeta segments was used. Amplification of the CDR3 region of rearranged TCR beta genes was performed with a multiplex PCR assay on genomic DNA. On the Illumina HiSeq System, the amplified TCR beta libraries were sequenced as 87-base-pair reads. On the study's bioinformatics: A later analysis counted about 82 million unique TCR beta chains across the 650 to 700 repertoires, and around 9.9 million of these chains were shared by at least two donors. To remove PCR and sequencing errors, raw reads were error-corrected and collapsed into unique sequences using a nearest-neighbor algorithm that merged closely related sequences. V, D and J gene segments were assigned by aligning CDR3 sequences to IMGT reference sequences. Each retained sequence needed at least a six-nucleotide match to both a V gene segment and a J gene segment. Rearrangements were classified as productive when the CDR3 lacked stop codons and remained in frame with V and J, and all other rearrangements were classified as non-productive. Following IMGT convention, CDR3 was defined as the stretch from the second conserved V-encoded cysteine to the conserved J-encoded phenylalanine. The earlier analysis of about 560 of the donors excluded any sequence lacking an unambiguous match to a single V gene segment. In an earlier analysis of 587 of the donors, V segments were called functional above 56.7% productive rearrangements and were called segregating when the between-donor standard deviation exceeded 5%. To diagnose cytomegalovirus status from the catalog of TCR beta chain sequences, a statistical classification framework was built. In a later analysis, V and J genes were assigned by comparing TCR nucleotide sequences against IMGT/GENE-DB human TR gene sequences. Using the TCRdist pipeline, a later analysis assigned CDR3 sequences along with most-parsimonious VDJ recombination scenarios. In a later analysis, every TCR beta chain was defined by the combination of its CDR3 amino acid sequence and its V-gene family, and reads without a unique V-gene family were dropped. A later analysis removed several hundred highly shared, low-generation-probability nucleotide sequences to deal with suspected cross-contamination and a sequencing artifact. For each public chain, a later analysis derived a clonal expansion index from normalized ranks of inferred template counts within each repertoire. A later analysis computed generation probabilities with a VDJ recombination model fitted to out-of-frame rearrangements, and checked the results against IGoR. A later analysis scored TCR-TCR, TCR-HLA and TCR-CMV co-occurrence with hypergeometric tests, applying a repertoire-size bias correction to TCR pairs. False discovery rates were estimated in a later analysis by permuting HLA or CMV assignments 20 times. In a later analysis, co-occurring TCRs were grouped using DBSCAN, and TCRdist sequence similarity was added for clustering within HLA-allele-positive subsets. Repertoires with fewer than 30,000 or more than 120,000 public chains, plus five repertoires with anomalous nucleotide sharing, were excluded from co-occurrence clustering. In its TCRdb copy, this immuneACCESS table keeps in-frame sequences only and misses some clones. Where compared with another copy, unresolved V genes explain less than half of these, and the others have no known cause. That table gives V, J and clone size, and the DNA gave D and trimming. This sample gives about 68,000 clones in total; roughly four fifths of them show up just once. The ten most abundant clones make up around 7% of the sample.

The cohort consisted of 666 healthy bone marrow donors. Cohort members were all nominally healthy when sampled, although unrecorded immune exposures were likely present. CMV serostatus was recorded as positive for 250 to 300 and negative for about 50% of the 666 cohort members, whereas no CMV serostatus was recorded for the donor in question. A peripheral blood sample was collected from each donor, and TCR beta sequencing was performed on peripheral blood mononuclear cells. The Qiagen DNeasy Blood Extraction Kit was used to extract genomic DNA from the blood cell samples. V drops 1 base and J drops 1 base, leaving 11 bases in between. The CDR3 measures 16 amino acids from cysteine to phenylalanine. The entry retains the CDR3 DNA only, 48 bases that are in frame from base 1. CDR1 SGHRS and CDR2 YFSETQ are derived from the germline V gene. As to this clone: It has no known antigen specificity. Base-call qualities are not available, and no considerably larger clone is one nucleotide away.

This chain is built from TRBV5-1 and TRBJ2-2; 5 matching bases give a weak D call of TRBD2. Sample: PBMCs. This TCR was recovered from a human donor in good health. For the CDR3, the sequence is CASSLNGDVNTGELFF. At the DNA level, the sequence is TGCGCCAGCAGCTTGAACGGGGATGTGAACACCGGGGAGCTGTTTTTT.